What follows describes a single T cell receptor (beta chain). These data come from a study of blood T cell repertoires in COVID-19. In the original workflow: Estimated nucleated cell counts came from reference gene primer amplification. Some clones are missing from TCRdb's copy, which holds only in-frame ones; the method was immunoSEQ multiplex PCR. From that table come the V and J calls and clone size; the DNA was used to work out D and trimming. The sample consists of about 210,000 clones, roughly four fifths of them appearing once. The germline V gene has CDR1 ENHRY and CDR2 SYGVKD. The CDR3 sequence is 14 residues long. V lost 10 bases to trimming and J lost 7 bases, with 20 bases between them.

The sequence was obtained from a woman in her thirties or forties with acute or convalescent COVID-19. Sequencing used peripheral blood. This rearrangement joins TRBV10-3 to TRBJ2-1, with a tentative D call TRBD1 (6 bases). The CDR3 sequence: CATGSRGEGNEQFF. For the CDR3, the DNA is TGTGCCACCGGAAGCAGGGGAGAGGGAAATGAGCAGTTCTTC.